This is a list of T cell receptor beta chains from one sample in a study of blood T cell repertoires in COVID-19. Measured with immunoSEQ multiplex PCR; TCRdb has only the in-frame clones, and not every one. Of more than 45,000 clones detected, approximately 87% appear once; the ten largest clones hold under 6.5%. The sequenced material came from peripheral blood. All receptors come from a woman in her sixties or seventies with COVID-19, enrolled during active disease. The CDR3 runs from the conserved cysteine through the conserved F or W. A D gene is named only where the DNA matches it firmly. The size entry is marked missing in some rows and otherwise reads once, few, many or a size class.

clone size,D gene,V gene,J gene,CDR3 protein,CDR3 DNA
NA,NA,TRBV11-3,TRBJ1-1,CASSSSVRNTEAFF,TGTGCCAGCAGCTCCTCGGTCCGGAACACTGAAGCTTTCTTT
few,NA,TRBV9,TRBJ1-2,CASSPQGSYGYTF,TGTGCCAGCAGCCCTCAGGGCAGCTATGGCTACACCTTC
NA,NA,TRBV6-5,TRBJ1-6,CASSRGVDHNSPLHF,TGTGCCAGCAGTAGGGGTGTGGACCATAATTCACCCCTCCACTTT
NA,NA,TRBV9,TRBJ2-7,CASSRNAAYEQYF,TGTGCCAGCAGCCGAAATGCAGCCTACGAGCAGTACTTC
once,NA,TRBV19,TRBJ1-1,CASHNPPGKVFTEAFF,TGTGCCAGCCACAACCCTCCGGGAAAGGTTTTCACTGAAGCTTTCTTT
NA,TRBD2,TRBV7-6,TRBJ2-1,CASSLGTSGRAMTNNEQFF,TGTGCCAGCAGCTTAGGAACTAGCGGGAGGGCCATGACGAACAATGAGCAGTTCTTC
NA,NA,TRBV12-5,TRBJ2-1,CASGLFGGLDEQFF,TGTGCTAGTGGTTTATTTGGGGGCCTGGATGAGCAGTTCTTC
NA,TRBD1,TRBV5-1,TRBJ1-5,CASSLDGTEYQPQHF,TGCGCCAGCAGCTTGGATGGGACAGAGTATCAGCCCCAGCATTTT
NA,TRBD1,TRBV27,TRBJ2-7,CASSRKGQGYSYEQYF,TGTGCCAGCAGCCGAAAAGGACAGGGGTACTCCTACGAGCAGTACTTC
NA,NA,TRBV4-1,TRBJ2-3,CASSLREAGGTDTQYF,TGCGCCAGCAGCCTAAGGGAAGCGGGTGGCACAGATACGCAGTATTTT
few,TRBD2,TRBV7-2,TRBJ2-7,CASSLGSGGPYEQYF,TGTGCCAGCAGCTTAGGGTCGGGAGGGCCCTACGAGCAGTACTTC
NA,TRBD2,TRBV11-3,TRBJ2-1,CASSLRAGGLGEQFF,TGTGCCAGCAGCTTAAGAGCGGGAGGGTTAGGTGAGCAGTTCTTC
once,TRBD1,TRBV28,TRBJ2-3,CASSLGTGVTDTQYF,TGTGCCAGCAGTTTAGGGACAGGGGTTACAGATACGCAGTATTTT
few,TRBD2,TRBV6-5,TRBJ2-1,CASSALAGEYNEQFF,TGTGCCAGCAGCGCACTAGCGGGAGAATACAATGAGCAGTTCTTC
NA,NA,TRBV28,TRBJ1-4,CASSASWGRNEKLFF,TGTGCCAGCAGTGCTTCCTGGGGGCGGAATGAAAAACTGTTTTTT
once,TRBD1,TRBV11-3,TRBJ2-1,CASSLPGRRDREQFF,TGTGCCAGCAGCTTACCGGGTAGAAGGGACAGGGAGCAGTTCTTC
NA,TRBD2,TRBV18,TRBJ2-7,CASSPPTSGAYEQYF,TGTGCCAGCTCACCACCAACTAGCGGGGCCTACGAGCAGTACTTC
NA,TRBD2,TRBV5-4,TRBJ2-3,CASSLGGRAEDTQYF,TGTGCCAGCAGCTTGGGTGGGAGGGCCGAAGATACGCAGTATTTT
NA,NA,TRBV5-1,TRBJ2-1,CASSFAAGMNNEQFF,TGCGCCAGCAGCTTCGCCGCGGGAATGAATAATGAGCAGTTCTTC
NA,NA,TRBV5-1,TRBJ1-1,CASSFGSKAEAFF,TGCGCCAGCAGCTTTGGGAGTAAGGCTGAAGCTTTCTTT
NA,NA,TRBV6-5,TRBJ2-2,CASSLAVGELFF,TGTGCCAGCAGCCTCGCGGTCGGGGAGCTGTTTTTT
NA,TRBD2,TRBV5-4,TRBJ2-3,CASRSPAGVDTQYF,TGTGCCAGCAGATCGCCAGCGGGAGTCGATACGCAGTATTTT
NA,NA,TRBV24-1,TRBJ1-4,CATSDGRRGATNEKLFF,TGTGCCACCAGTGATGGGCGCAGGGGTGCAACTAATGAAAAACTGTTTTTT